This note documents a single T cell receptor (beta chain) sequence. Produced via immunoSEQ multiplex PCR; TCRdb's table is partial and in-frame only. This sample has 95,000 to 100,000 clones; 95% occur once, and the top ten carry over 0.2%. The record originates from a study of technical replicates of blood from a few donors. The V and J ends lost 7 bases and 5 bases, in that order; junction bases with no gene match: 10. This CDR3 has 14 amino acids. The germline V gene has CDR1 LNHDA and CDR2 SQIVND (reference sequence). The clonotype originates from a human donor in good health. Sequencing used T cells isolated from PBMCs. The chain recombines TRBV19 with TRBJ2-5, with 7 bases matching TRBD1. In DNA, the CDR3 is TGTGCCAGTAAGAGGACAGGAGTATCGGAGACCCAGTACTTC. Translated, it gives CASKRTGVSETQYF.